What follows describes a single TCR beta chain. The antigen remains unidentified. The sample originates from a study of cytomegalovirus exposure and HLA in healthy donors. Study at large: As an earlier analysis found, about 190 million T cells yielded around 110 million unique TCR beta sequences.

General study points: Most CMV-associated TCR beta chains appeared HLA-restricted in a later analysis. In an earlier analysis, most TCR beta V segments were productive about 90% or about 30% of the time. The investigators catalogued 164 TCR beta chains as cytomegalovirus-associated.

The PCR had 60 Vbeta and 13 Jbeta primers. Profiled with immunoSEQ multiplex PCR; TCRdb holds only in-frame clones, not every one. The sample lists some 120,000 clones, over 60% occurring once. The sequence was obtained from a man between 60 and 75 years old in good health and CMV-seropositive. The specimen was PBMCs.

In nucleotides, the CDR3 is TGTGCCAGCAGTTACGATGGACAGTCCGGAGCTTTCTTT. Its protein is CASSYDGQSGAFF. The chain joins TRBV6-5 to TRBJ1-1; D might be TRBD1 (6 bases). CDR3 length equals 13 residues. Trimming left V 2 bases short and J 10 bases short, with 14 bases between. From germline, CDR1 is MNHEY and CDR2 SVGAGI.